The sequence of this TCR beta chain was determined in a study of blood T cell repertoires in COVID-19. Study background: COVID-19 samples from acute and convalescent phases originated in the United States, Italy and Spain. T cells, B-cell-depleted T cells, or PBMCs supplied cDNA or gDNA.

Trimming cost V 3 bases and J 2 bases; bases outside gene matches: 5. This CDR3 comprises 16 residues. Per germline, CDR1 MDHEN and CDR2 SYDVKM. Per the study methods: From reference gene primer amplification, estimates of nucleated cell counts were derived. The assay was immunoSEQ multiplex PCR, and TCRdb's table has in-frame clones only and misses some. That table is the source of V, J and clone size, and D and trimming were worked out from the DNA. The sample has some 18,000 clones, roughly 93% seen once. The specimen was peripheral blood. The chain has TRBV28 and TRBJ2-3; 10 bases match TRBD2. This clonotype was sampled from a human donor in a cohort sampled during active COVID-19. CDR3 nucleotides: TGTGCCAGCAGTTTCGCCCTAGCGGGAGCCACAGATACGCAGTATTTT. This sequence encodes CASSFALAGATDTQYF.